These T cell receptor beta chains were read from a single sample in a study of OX40 agonist ivuxolimab in advanced cancers. Assay: immunoSEQ multiplex PCR; the TCRdb copy retains only in-frame clones and omits some. The profile shows approximately 13,000 clones, about two thirds of them singletons. Sequencing used CD4+ or CD8+ T cells sorted from blood, obtained in a trial of the OX40 agonist ivuxolimab. The receptors originated from an adult with an advanced solid tumor such as melanoma, head and neck, liver or kidney cancer. The conserved cysteine and the conserved F or W are not part of the CDR3 here. Each record gives: V gene, J gene, CDR3 protein.

>TRBV27|TRBJ2-1
ASSLLRASYNEQF
>TRBV6-1|TRBJ2-1
ASRRERGPYNEQF
>TRBV5-6|TRBJ2-7
ASSPGWLAYEQY
>TRBV7-9|TRBJ2-7
ASSEGLAPHEQY
>TRBV5-8|TRBJ2-1
ASTIGTSGNNEQF
>TRBV15|TRBJ2-5
ATSRDGAREETQY
>TRBV6-1|TRBJ2-2
ASSEGGDTGELF
>TRBV28|TRBJ2-3
ASRRVLGSDTQY
>TRBV28|TRBJ1-5
ASSFLGLSNQPQH
>TRBV4-2|TRBJ2-7
ASSQEGRAYEQY
>TRBV7-9|TRBJ2-3
ASSAPEQGSDTQY
>TRBV6-1|TRBJ2-2
ASSETFSGAGELF
>TRBV7-9|TRBJ2-1
ARGGTSGSHSYNEQF
>TRBV5-6|TRBJ2-7
ASSLDQDYYEQY
>TRBV7-2|TRBJ1-2
ASSSRQANLYGYT
>TRBV6-1|TRBJ2-3
ASSGGSTDTQY
>TRBV7-9|TRBJ2-1
ASSLGWADYNEQF
>TRBV29-1|TRBJ2-3
SAEGRDTSTDTQY
>TRBV2|TRBJ2-7
ASSEWASGTSGEQY
>TRBV28|TRBJ2-4
ASSLTDLAKNIQY
>TRBV28|TRBJ1-2
ASSLIGDLGYT
>TRBV13|TRBJ2-2
ASSLEEAGGELF
>TRBV16|TRBJ1-5
ASSQSTQPQH
>TRBV6-6|TRBJ2-7
ASIASSYEQY
>TRBV6-5|TRBJ2-7
ASSPGQVSYEQY
>TRBV30|TRBJ1-2
AWSFIQNNGYT
>TRBV11-2|-
ASSLGLAEAYEQY
>TRBV19|TRBJ2-5
ASSKGTSGSETQY
>TRBV30|TRBJ2-5
ALTVGVDHQETQY
>TRBV7-2|TRBJ2-3
ASSFPSREIGTDTQY
>TRBV7-9|TRBJ2-7
ASSSTGGGVYEQY
>TRBV7-6|TRBJ2-5
ASSLFSSAGETQY
>TRBV27|TRBJ2-2
ASSFYPLREGTGELF
>TRBV9|TRBJ1-4
ASSVEGGNGEKLF
>TRBV15|TRBJ2-6
ATSRDQEGSGANVLT
>TRBV6-5|TRBJ2-1
ASSLSAGYPKQF
>TRBV7-9|TRBJ1-2
ASSQGVADGYT
>TRBV29-1|TRBJ1-1
SGETGAGTEAF
>TRBV4-1|TRBJ2-1
ASSQETAGAFNEQF
>TRBV11-2|TRBJ2-6
ASSLGRTRPGANVLT
>TRBV29-1|TRBJ2-1
SVEWTYNEQF
>TRBV6-5|TRBJ2-7
AAGRTHSSYEQY